This is a list of T cell receptor beta chains from one sample in a study of blood T cells in healthy people across ages. From the 5' RACE reads, TCRdb called clonotypes with MiXCR, one entry per CDR3 protein. The sample carries over 700,000 distinct CDR3 sequences, approximately 25% recorded once. These sequences were also reported in another study, on T cells of mothers and their children.

The sample comprised blood. The receptors here all came from a boy aged 10-17 years in good health. Both conserved end residues are part of each CDR3. Fields, in order: CDR3 protein, CDR3 DNA, clone size, V gene, J gene, D gene. The D gene is left open where the match is weak. Some rows mark clone size as missing; the rest say once, few, many or name a class of expanded clone.

CASSPHAAPNYGYTF,TGTGCCAGCAGCCCTCATGCGGCCCCTAACTATGGCTACACCTTC,NA,TRBV7-6,TRBJ1-2,NA
CASSPREASGGDNEQFF,TGCGCCAGCAGCCCCAGGGAAGCTAGCGGGGGGGACAATGAGCAGTTCTTC,NA,TRBV5-1,TRBJ2-1,TRBD2
CASSSRGAGAGNEQFF,TGTGCCAGCAGCTCACGAGGGGCGGGAGCAGGCAATGAGCAGTTCTTC,few,TRBV7-2,TRBJ2-1,TRBD2
CASSHIGTSGGQETQYF,TGTGCCAGCAGCCACATAGGGACTAGCGGGGGCCAAGAGACCCAGTACTTC,NA,TRBV3-1,TRBJ2-5,TRBD2
CASSLSHSSPRLNEQFF,TGTGCCAGCAGCTTATCCCACTCTAGCCCCCGGCTCAATGAGCAGTTCTTC,NA,TRBV7-9,TRBJ2-1,NA
CASGAPWTGPYNEQFF,TGTGCTAGTGGTGCACCTTGGACAGGGCCCTACAATGAGCAGTTCTTC,NA,TRBV12-5,TRBJ2-1,TRBD1
CASIPPTGKAFF,TGTGCCAGCATCCCACCGACAGGTAAAGCTTTCTTT,few,TRBV28,TRBJ1-1,NA
CASGLRGTRGTDTQYF,TGTGCTAGTGGTTTGCGTGGGACAAGGGGAACAGATACGCAGTATTTT,NA,TRBV12-5,TRBJ2-3,NA
CSARERGSPSGANVLTF,TGCAGTGCTAGAGAAAGAGGCAGCCCCTCTGGGGCCAACGTCCTGACTTTC,NA,TRBV20-1,TRBJ2-6,NA
CASSRRKSGTDTQYF,TGTGCCAGCAGCCGAAGGAAGAGTGGCACAGATACGCAGTATTTT,NA,TRBV3-1,TRBJ2-3,NA
CASSLTGLAGNEQYF,TGTGCCAGCAGCTTAACGGGGTTAGCGGGAAACGAGCAGTACTTC,NA,TRBV7-3,TRBJ2-7,TRBD2
CASSLNLAFSGNTIYF,TGTGCCAGCAGTTTAAACTTAGCGTTCTCTGGAAACACCATATATTTT,NA,TRBV28,TRBJ1-3,NA
CSLWEAGLGETQYF,TGCAGCCTTTGGGAGGCAGGTTTAGGGGAGACCCAGTACTTC,few,TRBV29-1,TRBJ2-5,NA
CASSQGGPNQPQHF,TGTGCCAGCAGCCAGGGGGGCCCCAATCAGCCCCAGCATTTT,NA,TRBV14,TRBJ1-5,NA
CASSFFPGTDYYGYTF,TGTGCCAGCAGCTTTTTCCCCGGGACAGATTACTATGGCTACACCTTC,few,TRBV7-2,TRBJ1-2,TRBD1
CASSLQGASTDTQYF,TGTGCCAGCAGCTTACAGGGGGCTAGCACAGATACGCAGTATTTT,few,TRBV7-2,TRBJ2-3,TRBD1
CASRVGDTQYF,TGTGCCAGTAGGGTTGGAGATACGCAGTATTTT,few,TRBV19,TRBJ2-3,NA
CAIRPGQGANTGELFF,TGTGCCATCAGGCCGGGACAGGGAGCGAACACCGGGGAGCTGTTTTTT,NA,TRBV10-3,TRBJ2-2,TRBD1
CASSFLMAGGPDTQYF,TGTGCCAGCAGCTTTTTGATGGCGGGGGGGCCAGATACGCAGTATTTT,few,TRBV9,TRBJ2-3,TRBD2
CARAVPGTGDEQFF,TGTGCCAGAGCGGTTCCTGGGACAGGGGATGAGCAGTTCTTC,few,TRBV2,TRBJ2-1,TRBD1
CASSLIPSGSETQYF,TGTGCCAGCAGCTTAATTCCTAGCGGGAGTGAGACCCAGTACTTC,NA,TRBV11-2,TRBJ2-5,TRBD2
CASSLADQGAGSPLHF,TGTGCCAGCAGTTTAGCTGATCAGGGGGCAGGATCACCCCTCCACTTT,few,TRBV12-3/TRBV12-4,TRBJ1-6,TRBD1
CSGRVGSYEQYF,TGCAGCGGGCGGGTGGGGTCCTACGAGCAGTACTTC,few,TRBV29-1,TRBJ2-7,NA
CSVAGGEYEQYF,TGCAGCGTCGCAGGGGGGGAATACGAGCAGTACTTC,few,TRBV29-1,TRBJ2-7,NA
CASSAFSIGGGRDTDTQYF,TGTGCCAGCAGCGCCTTCAGTATCGGGGGGGGCCGAGACACAGATACGCAGTATTTT,once,TRBV9,TRBJ2-3,TRBD2
CSVSPLAGGPDTQYF,TGCAGCGTCTCGCCACTAGCGGGAGGGCCAGATACGCAGTATTTT,few,TRBV29-1,TRBJ2-3,TRBD2
CSARDPNRGGLETQYF,TGCAGTGCTAGAGATCCCAACCGGGGGGGCCTGGAGACCCAGTACTTC,NA,TRBV20-1,TRBJ2-5,TRBD2
CASGRNRDEQYF,TGCGCCAGCGGAAGAAATAGGGACGAGCAGTACTTC,NA,TRBV5-1,TRBJ2-7,NA
CASSQVEGQLGEKLFF,TGTGCCAGCAGCCAAGTTGAGGGGCAACTGGGTGAAAAACTGTTTTTT,NA,TRBV4-2,TRBJ1-4,NA
CASSPRHASSYNEQFF,TGCGCCAGCAGCCCGCGACACGCGAGCTCCTACAATGAGCAGTTCTTC,NA,TRBV5-1,TRBJ2-1,NA
CSVEESSGGGNEQYF,TGCAGCGTTGAAGAGTCGTCAGGGGGAGGCAACGAGCAGTACTTC,once,TRBV29-1,TRBJ2-7,NA
CASSLGGSLNSPLHF,TGCGCCAGCAGCTTGGGTGGGAGTCTTAATTCACCCCTCCACTTT,NA,TRBV5-1,TRBJ1-6,NA
CASSPLADPYNEQFF,TGTGCCAGCAGCCCCCTGGCGGACCCCTACAATGAGCAGTTCTTC,few,TRBV28,TRBJ2-1,NA
CASGRDPQETQYF,TGTGCCAGTGGACGGGACCCCCAAGAGACCCAGTACTTC,few,TRBV7-2,TRBJ2-5,NA
CASSLAFTGENTEAFF,TGCGCCAGCAGCTTGGCCTTTACAGGGGAGAACACTGAAGCTTTCTTT,NA,TRBV5-1,TRBJ1-1,TRBD1
CAAGGQLSYEQYF,TGTGCCGCAGGGGGGCAACTCTCCTACGAGCAGTACTTC,NA,TRBV6-1,TRBJ2-7,NA
CASSLVLIGTSGRVSSNEQFF,TGCGCCAGCAGCTTGGTCTTGATCGGGACTAGCGGGAGGGTGTCTTCCAATGAGCAGTTCTTC,NA,TRBV5-1,TRBJ2-1,TRBD2
CASSQSGGAADTQYF,TGCGCCAGCAGCCAAAGCGGGGGGGCCGCAGATACGCAGTATTTT,few,TRBV4-3,TRBJ2-3,TRBD2
CASRLMRGADTQYF,TGTGCCAGTAGACTGATGCGGGGCGCGGATACGCAGTATTTT,NA,TRBV19,TRBJ2-3,NA
CASSQDSPVHGYTF,TGTGCCAGCAGCCAAGATTCCCCAGTCCATGGCTACACCTTC,few,TRBV4-2,TRBJ1-2,NA
CASSLRLADYEQYF,TGTGCCAGCAGTTTAAGACTAGCGGACTACGAGCAGTACTTC,once,TRBV28,TRBJ2-7,TRBD2
CASSPRRPRVETQYF,TGTGCCAGCAGCCCGCGAAGGCCCCGGGTGGAGACCCAGTACTTC,few,TRBV3-1,TRBJ2-5,NA
CASSLGLAGGFSSYEQYF,TGTGCCAGCAGCTTAGGACTAGCGGGAGGCTTCAGCTCCTACGAGCAGTACTTC,few,TRBV7-9,TRBJ2-7,TRBD2
CASTLRTGGAIGELFF,TGTGCCAGCACTTTGAGGACAGGGGGCGCAATCGGGGAGCTGTTTTTT,NA,TRBV12-3/TRBV12-4,TRBJ2-2,TRBD1